This record looks at one T cell receptor beta chain sequence and its context. In the authors' workflow: Estimated nucleated cell counts came from reference gene primer amplification. Sequenced by immunoSEQ multiplex PCR; TCRdb stores in-frame clones only, minus some. Clonal size and the V and J genes are those of that table, whereas D and trimming came from the DNA. The sample yields some 200,000 clones, nearly 80% seen once. These data belong to a study of blood T cell repertoires in COVID-19. Across the study: Spain, Italy and the United States supplied samples that represented acute and convalescent COVID-19. Sample material is recorded as cDNA or gDNA derived from T cells, B-cell-depleted T cells, or PBMCs.

V shed 8 bases and J shed 4 bases, with 14 bases lying between them. This CDR3 has 13 residues. The sequenced sample was peripheral blood. The origin of this receptor is a woman in her 70s with acute or convalescent COVID-19. V usage is TRBV12-3 or TRBV12-4 and J usage is TRBJ1-1; D gene uncertain. CDR3 sequence (DNA): TGTGCCAGCTCCTCGAGGGCCGGCACTGAAGCTTTCTTT. Translation: CASSSRAGTEAFF.